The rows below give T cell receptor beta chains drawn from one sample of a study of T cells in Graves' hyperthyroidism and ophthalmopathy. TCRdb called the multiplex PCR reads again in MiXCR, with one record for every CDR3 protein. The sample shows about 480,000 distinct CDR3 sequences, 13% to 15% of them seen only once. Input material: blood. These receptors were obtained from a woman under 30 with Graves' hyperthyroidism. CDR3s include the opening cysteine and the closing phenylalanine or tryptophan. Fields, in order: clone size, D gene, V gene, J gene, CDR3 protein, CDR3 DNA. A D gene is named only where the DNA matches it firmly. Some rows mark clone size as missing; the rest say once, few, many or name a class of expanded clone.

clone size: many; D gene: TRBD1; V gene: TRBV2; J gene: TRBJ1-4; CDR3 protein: CARQGEVTNEKLFF; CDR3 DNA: TGTGCCAGACAGGGGGAGGTAACTAATGAAAAACTGTTTTTT
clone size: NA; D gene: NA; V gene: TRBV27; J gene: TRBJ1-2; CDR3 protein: CASSFEKGPPFLYGYTF; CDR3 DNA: TGTGCCAGCAGTTTTGAGAAGGGGCCGCCTTTCCTCTATGGCTACACCTTC
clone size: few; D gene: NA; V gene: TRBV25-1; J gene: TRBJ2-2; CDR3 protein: CASSDREGRTRELFF; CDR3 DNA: TGTGCCAGCAGTGACCGAGAGGGAAGGACCCGGGAGCTGTTTTTT
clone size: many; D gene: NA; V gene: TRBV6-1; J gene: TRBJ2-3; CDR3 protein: CASSLERFSTDTQYF; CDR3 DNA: TGTGCCAGCAGTCTCGAACGCTTTAGCACAGATACGCAGTATTTT
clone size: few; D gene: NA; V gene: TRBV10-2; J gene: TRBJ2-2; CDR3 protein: CASSEVEGFGELFF; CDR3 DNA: TGCGCCAGCAGTGAAGTGGAGGGGTTTGGGGAGCTGTTTTTT
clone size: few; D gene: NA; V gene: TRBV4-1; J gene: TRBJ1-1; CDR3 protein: CATKGPRMNTEAFF; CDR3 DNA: TGCGCCACCAAAGGACCAAGAATGAACACTGAAGCTTTCTTT
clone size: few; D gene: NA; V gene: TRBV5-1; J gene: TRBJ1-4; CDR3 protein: CASSLGGLQEKLFF; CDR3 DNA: TGCGCCAGCAGCTTAGGCGGACTGCAGGAAAAACTGTTTTTT
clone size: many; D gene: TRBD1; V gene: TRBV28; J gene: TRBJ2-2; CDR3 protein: CASSVPGTGFTGELFF; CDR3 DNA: TGTGCCAGCAGTGTACCCGGGACAGGGTTTACCGGGGAGCTGTTTTTT
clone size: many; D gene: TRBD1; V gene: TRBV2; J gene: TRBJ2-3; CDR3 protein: CASRADRNTDTQYF; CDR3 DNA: TGTGCCAGCAGAGCGGACAGGAACACAGATACGCAGTATTTT
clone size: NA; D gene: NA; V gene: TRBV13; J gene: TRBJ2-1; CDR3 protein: CASSLGGKGEQFF; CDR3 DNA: TGTGCCAGCAGCTTAGGTGGTAAAGGTGAGCAGTTCTTC
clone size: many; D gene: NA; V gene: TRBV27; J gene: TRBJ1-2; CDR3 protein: CASSLTSNYGYTF; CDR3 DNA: TGTGCCAGCAGTTTAACAAGTAACTATGGCTACACCTTC
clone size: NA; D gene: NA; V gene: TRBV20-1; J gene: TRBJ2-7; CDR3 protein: CSARDPSSWREQYF; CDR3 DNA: TGCAGTGCTAGAGACCCTAGTTCGTGGCGGGAGCAGTACTTC
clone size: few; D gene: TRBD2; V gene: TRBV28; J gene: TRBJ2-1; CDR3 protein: CASRRTASGRAGEQFF; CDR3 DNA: TGTGCCAGCAGGCGTACAGCTAGCGGGAGGGCGGGCGAGCAGTTCTTC
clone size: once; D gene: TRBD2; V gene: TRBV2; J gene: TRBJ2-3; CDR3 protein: CASRSPGLGQDTQYF; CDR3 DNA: TGTGCCAGCAGGTCACCGGGACTAGGCCAAGATACGCAGTATTTT